The rows below give T cell receptor beta chains drawn from one sample of a study of control samples from healthy donors and cancer patients. Assay used: immunoSEQ multiplex PCR; TCRdb lists only in-frame clones, some missing. The sample includes roughly 39,000 clones, around 90% seen only once; the top ten take more than 3%. The sample taken for sequencing was blood. The receptors originated from a woman aged 45-59 years in good health. Both conserved end residues are part of each CDR3. D genes are given only for firm matches. Only part of the rows carry a size: once, few, many, or a class if the clone is expanded.

DNA: TGTGCCAGCCTGGAGGGAAACGACTATAATTCACCCCTCCACTTT
CDR3: CASLEGNDYNSPLHF
D: NA
size: NA
J: TRBJ1-6
V: TRBV2
length: 15

DNA: TGTGCCAGCAGTGAGACAGGCGCTAGACCCCTCCACTTT
CDR3: CASSETGARPLHF
D: NA
size: once
J: TRBJ1-6
V: TRBV6-1
length: 13

DNA: TGTGCCAGCAGTCGGCGGGGGGGTCCCGAGACCCAGTACTTC
CDR3: CASSRRGGPETQYF
D: TRBD2
size: NA
J: TRBJ2-5
V: TRBV7-3
length: 14

DNA: TGTGCCAGCAGCCTCAGACCTAATTCACCCCTCCACTTT
CDR3: CASSLRPNSPLHF
D: NA
size: NA
J: TRBJ1-6
V: TRBV7-3
length: 13

DNA: TGTGCCAGCAGTTTCCTAGCGGGGGGGCTTTACAATGAGCAGTTCTTC
CDR3: CASSFLAGGLYNEQFF
D: TRBD2
size: NA
J: TRBJ2-1
V: TRBV27
length: 16

DNA: TGTGCCAGCAGTCAGGGCCAGTACGGTCAGCCCCAGCATTTT
CDR3: CASSQGQYGQPQHF
D: NA
size: NA
J: TRBJ1-5
V: TRBV2
length: 14

DNA: TGCGCCAGCAGCCTCGCTGCAGGACTCTCTAGCTCCTACGAGCAGTACTTC
CDR3: CASSLAAGLSSSYEQYF
D: NA
size: once
J: TRBJ2-7
V: TRBV4-3
length: 17

DNA: TGTGCCAGCAGCCCGGGGACGGCCGGGGAGCTGTTTTTT
CDR3: CASSPGTAGELFF
D: NA
size: NA
J: TRBJ2-2
V: TRBV27
length: 13

DNA: TGTGCCAGCAGGTCGGGGGTAGCCGGTGGCTACACCTTC
CDR3: CASRSGVAGGYTF
D: NA
size: NA
J: TRBJ1-2
V: TRBV28
length: 13

DNA: TGTGCCAGCAGCTTAAGAGACAGGGCCTCGGGGACCCAGTACTTC
CDR3: CASSLRDRASGTQYF
D: TRBD1
size: NA
J: TRBJ2-5
V: TRBV7-2
length: 15

DNA: TGTGCCAGCAGCCCGGTCGGGAGCGGGGGGGCCTCTGGGGCCAACGTCCTGACTTTC
CDR3: CASSPVGSGGASGANVLTF
D: TRBD2
size: NA
J: TRBJ2-6
V: TRBV7-2
length: 19

DNA: TGTGCCAGCAGCACCCGACAGGGGGCGCACGAGCAGTTCTTC
CDR3: CASSTRQGAHEQFF
D: TRBD1
size: once
J: TRBJ2-1
V: TRBV7-3
length: 14

DNA: TGTGCCAGCTCACCAGCGTCAGGGGGAGATCCAGATACGCAGTATTTT
CDR3: CASSPASGGDPDTQYF
D: TRBD1
size: once
J: TRBJ2-3
V: TRBV18
length: 16

DNA: TGTGCCAGCAGTTTATCCCGGCGTCAGCCCCAGCATTTT
CDR3: CASSLSRRQPQHF
D: NA
size: NA
J: TRBJ1-5
V: TRBV27
length: 13

DNA: TGTGCCAGCAGCTCTACTAGCGGGGGTCAAGAGACCCAGTACTTC
CDR3: CASSSTSGGQETQYF
D: TRBD2
size: NA
J: TRBJ2-5
V: TRBV5-6
length: 15

DNA: TGTGCCAGCACCTTTGGGACAGAGAACACTGAAGCTTTCTTT
CDR3: CASTFGTENTEAFF
D: TRBD1
size: NA
J: TRBJ1-1
V: TRBV5-6
length: 14

DNA: TGTGCCAGCAGCGCCGGGACAGGGGGTTACGAGCAGTACTTC
CDR3: CASSAGTGGYEQYF
D: TRBD1
size: NA
J: TRBJ2-7
V: TRBV7-9
length: 14

DNA: TGTGCCAGCAGCTCAAACAGGTCCCCCCAAGAGACCCAGTACTTC
CDR3: CASSSNRSPQETQYF
D: NA
size: NA
J: TRBJ2-5
V: TRBV7-9
length: 15

DNA: TGTGCCAGCAGTCCCGGACAGGGGCTTAATCAGCCCCAGCATTTT
CDR3: CASSPGQGLNQPQHF
D: TRBD1
size: NA
J: TRBJ1-5
V: TRBV2
length: 15

DNA: TGTGCCAGCAGTTTAACAGGAGAAGAGCAGTACTTC
CDR3: CASSLTGEEQYF
D: NA
size: once
J: TRBJ2-7
V: TRBV28
length: 12

DNA: TGTGCCAGCAGTCACTCAGGGACAGCGAGGCCGGGGCTGGCCCAGTACTTC
CDR3: CASSHSGTARPGLAQYF
D: TRBD1
size: NA
J: TRBJ2-5
V: TRBV28
length: 17

DNA: TGTGCCAGCAGCTTGGCAGGAGGCGACGAGCAGTACTTC
CDR3: CASSLAGGDEQYF
D: NA
size: few
J: TRBJ2-7
V: TRBV7-9
length: 13

DNA: TGTGCCAGCAGCCCACCAAGGGGGTGGTACTATGGCTACACCTTC
CDR3: CASSPPRGWYYGYTF
D: NA
size: once
J: TRBJ1-2
V: TRBV7-9
length: 15

DNA: TGTGCCAGCAGCGTGTCTACAGTCTTGAACACTGAAGCTTTCTTT
CDR3: CASSVSTVLNTEAFF
D: NA
size: few
J: TRBJ1-1
V: TRBV9
length: 15

DNA: TGTGCCACCAGTGATTGGGGTCGGAGCGAGCAGTACTTC
CDR3: CATSDWGRSEQYF
D: NA
size: NA
J: TRBJ2-7
V: TRBV24-1
length: 13

DNA: TGTGCCAGCTCACCACCCACAGGGACCACTGAAGCTTTCTTT
CDR3: CASSPPTGTTEAFF
D: NA
size: NA
J: TRBJ1-1
V: TRBV18
length: 14

DNA: TGTGCCAGCACCCAAGGGGGCGCAGGTGACACTGAAGCTTTCTTT
CDR3: CASTQGGAGDTEAFF
D: TRBD1
size: NA
J: TRBJ1-1
V: TRBV6-5
length: 15

DNA: TGTGCCAGCAGCCCCTGGAGAGCAGGGGGCACCGTTGCGAACACCGGGGAGCTGTTTTTT
CDR3: CASSPWRAGGTVANTGELFF
D: NA
size: NA
J: TRBJ2-2
V: TRBV21-1
length: 20

DNA: TGTGCCAGCAGTTACTCGAAGCTCTCTGGAAACACCATATATTTT
CDR3: CASSYSKLSGNTIYF
D: NA
size: NA
J: TRBJ1-3
V: TRBV6-5
length: 15

DNA: TGTGCCAGCTCACCGACCGTGGGGGCTAGGGCCACCGGGGAGCTGTTTTTT
CDR3: CASSPTVGARATGELFF
D: NA
size: NA
J: TRBJ2-2
V: TRBV18
length: 17

DNA: TGTGCCAGCAGCTCTACCTCAGGGGGCCCGTCCACAGATACGCAGTATTTT
CDR3: CASSSTSGGPSTDTQYF
D: TRBD1
size: NA
J: TRBJ2-3
V: TRBV7-2
length: 17

DNA: TGTGCCAGCAGCCCGCAGGGTCAGGGAGGACAGCCCCAGCATTTT
CDR3: CASSPQGQGGQPQHF
D: NA
size: NA
J: TRBJ1-5
V: TRBV2
length: 15

DNA: TGTGCCAGCAGTACCCGGGAAAATAGGGGAGGGACCCAGTACTTC
CDR3: CASSTRENRGGTQYF
D: NA
size: NA
J: TRBJ2-5
V: TRBV28
length: 15

DNA: TGTGCCACCACCTATGGGTATGGCTACACCTTC
CDR3: CATTYGYGYTF
D: NA
size: NA
J: TRBJ1-2
V: TRBV21-1
length: 11

DNA: TGTGCCAGCCAGAATTCGGGAAGGGCTGAAGCTTTCTTT
CDR3: CASQNSGRAEAFF
D: NA
size: NA
J: TRBJ1-1
V: TRBV19
length: 13